This TCR beta chain appears in the sequencing data of a study of blood T cells in healthy people across ages. A second roughly 7 to 11 cycle PCR used barcoded and J-beta primers. Each cDNA molecule carried a tag from a template-switch adaptor that contained 12 random nucleotides. One entry per CDR3 protein results from TCRdb running MiXCR on the 5' RACE reads. The sample lists 850,000 or so distinct CDR3 sequences; 25% to 35% were seen once. J gave up 5 bases and V 0 bases, and 7 bases lay outside the gene matches. Germline V CDR1 and CDR2: SGHVS, FNYEAQ. The CDR3 covers 15 residues. This clonotype was detected many times.

The sample taken for sequencing was blood. The chain recombines TRBV7-6 with TRBJ2-7; 7 bases fit TRBD1. The receptor was derived from a woman of 80 years or more in good health. The CDR3 nucleotides read TGTGCCAGCAGCTTAGCAACAGGGGTTCTCGACGAGCAGTACTTC. The encoded protein is CASSLATGVLDEQYF.